This is a list of T cell receptor beta chains from one sample in a study of OX40 agonist ivuxolimab in advanced cancers. The method was immunoSEQ multiplex PCR; TCRdb's version includes in-frame clones alone and lacks a portion of them. The table lists under 100,000 clones, nearly 90% of them singletons. The material sequenced was CD4+ or CD8+ T cells sorted from blood, taken in a trial of the OX40 agonist ivuxolimab. These receptors all stem from an adult with an advanced solid tumor such as melanoma, head and neck, liver or kidney cancer. Each CDR3 is given with its conserved first and last residue. The D gene is left open where the match is weak. Part of the rows lack a size; the others show once, few, many or a class for expanded clones.

size,V,J,D,CDR3,DNA
-,TRBV11-2,TRBJ2-3,-,CASSLDVGTGTDTQYF,TGTGCCAGCAGCTTAGATGTGGGTACGGGGACAGATACGCAGTATTTT
-,TRBV11-2,TRBJ2-1,-,CASSLGRRTEQFF,TGTGCCAGCAGCTTAGGTCGCCGGACAGAGCAGTTCTTC
-,TRBV5-1,TRBJ2-1,TRBD2,CASSTGLAGGLYYNEQFF,TGCGCCAGCAGCACTGGACTAGCGGGAGGGCTTTATTACAATGAGCAGTTCTTC
-,TRBV6-6,TRBJ1-2,-,CASSYDAASPGTF,TGTGCCAGCAGTTACGATGCAGCCTCCCCGGGTACCTTC
-,TRBV28,TRBJ1-1,-,CATRPTGYTEAFF,TGTGCCACCCGTCCCACGGGGTACACTGAAGCTTTCTTT
-,TRBV5-6,TRBJ1-2,-,CASSLDADYGYTF,TGTGCCAGCAGCTTGGATGCAGATTATGGCTACACCTTC
-,TRBV29-1,TRBJ2-1,-,CSVASGGSYNEQFF,TGCAGCGTTGCCAGCGGAGGCTCCTACAATGAGCAGTTCTTC
-,TRBV27,TRBJ1-2,TRBD1,CASSFGDPGGGFGYGYTF,TGTGCCAGCAGTTTTGGGGATCCAGGGGGCGGCTTTGGCTATGGCTACACCTTC
-,TRBV6-5,TRBJ1-2,-,CASRGVYGYTF,TGTGCCAGCCGGGGGGTGTATGGCTACACCTTC
-,TRBV9,TRBJ1-2,TRBD1,CASRNYRGNYGYTF,TGTGCCAGCAGGAATTACAGGGGGAACTATGGCTACACCTTC
-,TRBV5-4,TRBJ2-7,-,CASSGDLGAYEQYF,TGTGCCAGCAGCGGGGACCTAGGCGCCTACGAGCAGTACTTC
-,TRBV19,TRBJ2-7,-,CASSIAPGREQYF,TGTGCCAGTAGTATAGCCCCAGGGAGGGAGCAGTACTTC
-,TRBV6-1,TRBJ2-1,-,CASSASRTIEQFF,TGTGCCAGCAGTGCCTCCCGGACAATTGAGCAGTTCTTC
-,TRBV19,TRBJ1-1,-,CASSIGREGEAFF,TGTGCCAGTAGTATAGGTCGGGAAGGTGAAGCTTTCTTT
-,TRBV29-1,TRBJ2-5,TRBD2,CSVERVAGGQETQYF,TGCAGCGTTGAAAGGGTAGCGGGGGGGCAGGAGACCCAGTACTTC
-,TRBV5-1,TRBJ1-2,-,CASSLEGRGGYGYTF,TGCGCCAGCAGCTTGGAGGGTAGGGGTGGCTATGGCTACACCTTC
once,TRBV28,TRBJ2-5,TRBD1,CASSSGGQGQETQYF,TGTGCCAGCAGTTCAGGTGGACAGGGTCAAGAGACCCAGTACTTC
-,TRBV7-9,TRBJ1-3,-,CASSLFSREDTIYF,TGTGCCAGCAGCTTGTTCAGCAGGGAGGACACCATATATTTT
-,TRBV30,TRBJ2-3,TRBD2,CAWSVFPLSERDKRDTQYF,TGTGCCTGGAGTGTATTCCCCCTCTCGGAGCGGGATAAGAGAGATACGCAGTATTTT
-,TRBV30,TRBJ1-6,-,CAWSVRGDSPLHF,TGTGCCTGGAGTGTACGGGGTGATTCACCCCTCCACTTT
-,TRBV5-8,TRBJ2-7,-,CASSRGPNYYEQYF,TGTGCCAGCAGCCGGGGACCGAACTATTACGAGCAGTACTTC
-,TRBV14,TRBJ1-1,-,CASSISMGGPEAFF,TGTGCCAGCAGTATTTCAATGGGGGGACCTGAAGCTTTCTTT
-,TRBV4-2,TRBJ2-7,-,CASSQVLGEQYF,TGTGCCAGCAGCCAAGTGTTGGGCGAGCAGTACTTC
-,TRBV11-2,TRBJ2-1,TRBD2,CASSSTSGGANEQFF,TGTGCCAGCAGCTCGACTAGCGGGGGGGCGAATGAGCAGTTCTTC
-,TRBV4-3,TRBJ1-2,-,CASSLRIGAEYGYTF,TGCGCCAGCAGCCTTCGTATAGGAGCGGAATATGGCTACACCTTC
-,TRBV2,TRBJ1-2,TRBD1,CASSLDRGGGYTF,TGTGCCAGCAGCCTCGACAGGGGAGGAGGCTACACCTTC
-,TRBV5-1,TRBJ1-2,-,CASSLGGQLGYTF,TGCGCCAGCAGCTTGGGTGGACAGTTAGGCTACACCTTC
-,TRBV19,TRBJ1-4,TRBD1,CASTRTGGGNEKLFF,TGTGCCAGTACACGTACAGGGGGAGGTAATGAAAAACTGTTTTTT
-,TRBV6-6,TRBJ1-5,-,CASSYPMEPQHF,TGTGCCAGCAGTTACCCTATGGAGCCCCAGCATTTT
-,TRBV11-2,TRBJ1-2,-,CASSPLGRGVHGYTF,TGTGCCAGCAGCCCCTTAGGAAGAGGGGTCCATGGCTACACCTTC
-,TRBV18,TRBJ2-3,-,CASSPTGPTDTQYF,TGTGCCAGCTCACCAACCGGGCCCACAGATACGCAGTATTTT
-,TRBV2,TRBJ1-2,-,CASSALGGLAGYTF,TGTGCCAGCAGTGCGTTGGGTGGATTGGCTGGCTACACCTTC
-,TRBV18,TRBJ1-3,-,CASSPSRDYGNTIYF,TGTGCCAGCTCACCAAGTAGGGACTATGGAAACACCATATATTTT
-,TRBV13,TRBJ2-1,-,CASSLIALGSYNEQFF,TGTGCCAGCAGCTTAATAGCGTTGGGCTCCTACAATGAGCAGTTCTTC
-,TRBV6-5,TRBJ2-2,TRBD1,CASRARQGRAGELFF,TGTGCCAGCAGGGCCAGACAGGGAAGAGCCGGGGAGCTGTTTTTT
-,TRBV14,TRBJ2-3,-,CASSHGDTDTQYF,TGTGCCAGCAGCCACGGTGACACAGATACGCAGTATTTT
-,TRBV6-6,TRBJ1-1,TRBD1,CASTQGTGNTEAFF,TGTGCCAGCACCCAAGGGACAGGGAACACTGAAGCTTTCTTT
-,TRBV5-1,TRBJ1-1,TRBD1,CASSPGTGDKTEAFF,TGCGCCAGCAGCCCTGGGACAGGGGATAAGACTGAAGCTTTCTTT
-,TRBV2,TRBJ2-1,-,CASQEGPIYNEQFF,TGTGCCAGCCAGGAAGGTCCCATCTACAATGAGCAGTTCTTC
once,TRBV9,TRBJ2-1,-,CASSVGTLNEQFF,TGTGCCAGCAGCGTAGGGACTCTCAATGAGCAGTTCTTC
-,TRBV30,TRBJ2-7,-,CAWGTGSYEQYF,TGTGCCTGGGGGACCGGCTCCTACGAGCAGTACTTC
few,TRBV7-2,TRBJ1-2,-,CASSLRTAGGFSYTF,TGTGCCAGCAGCTTAAGAACGGCGGGGGGCTTTAGCTACACCTTC
-,TRBV18,TRBJ2-3,TRBD2,CASSPPGLAENTDTQYF,TGTGCCAGCTCACCACCGGGACTAGCGGAAAACACAGATACGCAGTATTTT
few,TRBV19,TRBJ1-1,-,CASRRKGDTEAFF,TGTGCCAGTAGACGCAAGGGTGACACTGAAGCTTTCTTT
-,TRBV7-2,TRBJ2-1,-,CASSLGPGSYNEQFF,TGTGCCAGCAGCTTAGGACCGGGCTCCTACAATGAGCAGTTCTTC
once,TRBV2,TRBJ1-1,TRBD1,CASSPRLLGQGAFF,TGTGCCAGCAGTCCCCGCCTTTTAGGACAGGGAGCTTTCTTT
few,TRBV9,TRBJ1-3,-,CASSFTSYSGNTIYF,TGTGCCAGCAGCTTCACCTCTTATTCTGGAAACACCATATATTTT
-,TRBV5-1,TRBJ2-3,-,CASSPGSQGVNTQYF,TGCGCCAGCAGCCCCGGGAGCCAGGGGGTAAATACGCAGTATTTT
-,TRBV25-1,TRBJ1-4,-,CASSTYPPGSSEKLFF,TGTGCCAGCAGTACCTATCCTCCCGGGAGCTCTGAAAAACTGTTTTTT
-,TRBV5-1,TRBJ1-2,-,CASSQRTDYGYTF,TGCGCCAGCAGCCAGAGGACAGACTATGGCTACACCTTC
-,TRBV27,TRBJ2-7,TRBD1,CASGGQGPYEQYF,TGTGCCAGCGGGGGACAGGGTCCCTACGAGCAGTACTTC
-,TRBV6-1,TRBJ1-2,-,CASSLRGVGAYGYTF,TGTGCCAGCAGTCTCCGGGGAGTGGGCGCCTATGGCTACACCTTC